The TCR beta chain under discussion was sequenced for a study of human T cells and chemical hapten exposure. Study details: TCR yields per sample varied mostly from small pooled library volume differences. Study results and limitations: No change in TCRs above 1 in 1000 frequency was produced by DPC sensitization.

Per germline, CDR1 SGHRS and CDR2 YFSETQ. The V segment lost 4 bases and the J segment 4 bases; nucleotides outside the gene matches: 5. The CDR3 is 16 amino acids. This clonotype has just a few counts. Antigen specificity is unknown. Unique molecular identifiers were attached to individual cDNA molecules within the library. In the authors' methods: A per-sample median of approximately 100,000 TCRs was observed, with a range of roughly 20,000 to 750,000. TCRdb re-called the RACE reads through MiXCR, storing one row per CDR3 protein. None of the V and J calls come from the authors' own analysis; TCRdb made them. The sample contains more than 75,000 distinct CDR3 sequences, 8.6% of which appear only once. Time point in this sample: healthy volunteer bleed at 6 weeks. Blood, whole and unfractionated, served as the source for total RNA extraction.

The receptor comes from a male donor in good health. Some clones in this sample may be carry-over from other donors' samples. V usage is TRBV5-1 and J usage is TRBJ2-3; 14 bases align to TRBD2. The sample taken for sequencing was whole blood. This CDR3 is CASSMTSGRAADTQYF. The CDR3 DNA reads as TGCGCCAGCAGCATGACTAGCGGGAGGGCCGCAGATACGCAGTATTTT.